This TCR beta chain appears in the sequencing data of a study of blood T cell repertoires in COVID-19. Study-wide context: T cells, B-cell-depleted T cells, or PBMCs supplied cDNA or gDNA.

Per the study methods: Scientists estimated how many nucleated cells there were by amplifying reference gene primers. Only in-frame clones appear in the TCRdb table, and some are missing; sequencing was by immunoSEQ multiplex PCR. The V and J calls and the clone size are those of that table, but D and trimming were determined from the DNA. The sample yields some 280,000 clones, around nine tenths seen once. The germline gives CDR1 MNHEY, CDR2 SVGEGT. The CDR3 covers 14 residues. V lost 5 bases and J lost 6, with 13 bases in between. The TCR originated in a woman aged 40 to 50 who had recovered from COVID-19. The source material was peripheral blood. The chain has TRBV6-2 or TRBV6-3 and TRBJ1-4; D is ambiguous. CDR3 sequence reads: CASSDRREDEKLFF. CDR3 bases: TGTGCCAGCAGTGACCGGCGGGAGGATGAAAAACTGTTTTTT.